This TCR beta chain was identified in a study of CD8 T cells in ankylosing spondylitis. This clonotype was observed at least ten times. TCRdb analysed the 5' RACE reads with MiXCR anew, one entry per CDR3 protein. The top ten clones hold less than 60% of a sample with about 90,000 distinct CDR3 sequences, 25% to 35% of them seen once. This CDR3 has 15 amino acids. Germline CDR1 DFQATT, CDR2 SNEGSKA (reference sequence). With 3 bases removed from V and 0 bases from J, the gap between germline ends came to 14 bases. Source material: blood, either unsorted or a sorted T cell fraction (not recorded which). This receptor was taken from a male donor with ankylosing spondylitis or in good health (not recorded which). V usage is TRBV20-1 and J usage is TRBJ2-5, with D unclear. The chain's CDR3 is CSASPQAAHQETQYF. The CDR3 DNA is TGCAGTGCTAGCCCGCAGGCCGCCCACCAAGAGACCCAGTACTTC.